This T cell receptor beta chain was retrieved from a study of shared clonotypes between healthy human individuals. Turning to the study itself: Ranging from 18 to 49 in age, donors were two women and a few men. Overall study findings and caveats: Larger estimated richness was generally recorded for naive subsets relative to memory subsets.

Remarks on this clone: No antigen is known for it.

Per sorted-subset replicate PCR, input was roughly 200 ng DNA, representing about 29,000 T cell genomes. TCRdb's copy holds only in-frame clones and misses some; the assay was immunoSEQ multiplex PCR. The data show around 2.1 million clones, around 95% seen once. Trimming pared 5 bases from V and 5 bases from J, leaving 17 bases between. CDR3 length: 14 residues. Per the germline V gene, CDR1 is SGHRS and CDR2 is YFSETQ. The sequence came from a man younger than 30 in good health. Sequencing was performed on naive CD4+ T cells sorted from blood. Regarding subset: CD45RA+ positively selected. The chain carries TRBV5-1 and TRBJ2-7; no clear D. CDR3 nucleotide sequence: TGCGCCAGCAGTCCTCCAAGGTTGGCCGACGAGCAGTACTTC. This sequence encodes CASSPPRLADEQYF.